This TCR beta chain was captured in a study of CD8 T cells in Susac syndrome (dated by TCRdb to about 2019). With regard to the full study: Whether CD8+ T cell activation and differentiation in Susac syndrome was antigen driven was tested using repertoire sequencing. CD8+ T cell repertoire clonality was compared between about a dozen healthy donors, some 14 Susac syndrome patients and around 15 multiple sclerosis patients. Summary of the overall study and its limitations: The number of individuals in the TCR sequencing and HLA analysis was recognized as being relatively small.

RNA was extracted with the RNeasy kit and roughly 0.5 to 1 ug was reverse transcribed using random hexamers. The immunoSEQ multiplex PCR assay, which covers 54 Vbeta and 13 Jbeta segments, was used to amplify TCR beta CDR3 regions. PCR amplification bias was corrected using a synthetic template baseline for primer optimization and computational correction. Under the source paper's analysis protocol: Reads were assigned to V, D and J genes according to IMGT and analyzed in immunoSEQ Analyzer, with only productive sequences retained. Clonality was calculated as one minus the Shannon entropy normalized by log2 of the number of productive unique sequences. For each patient and control, public and private clones were evaluated among the 100 most prevalent clones. Susac-specific clones were defined as absent from healthy and MS cohorts, over a thousand published viral clones and other ImmuneACCESS disease sequences. The public reads were run again by TCRdb, first through fastp at Q25 and then through MiXCR, and only productive beta chains were kept. All rows with the same CDR3 protein become a single entry with the most common DNA and genes. TCRdb's processing, not the study's, gives the V and J calls here. The sample table holds 330,000 or so distinct CDR3 sequences, of which about 82% were seen once. Together, the top ten hold roughly 0.21% of the sample.

Peripheral blood CD8+ and CD4+ T cells from healthy donors, Susac syndrome patients and multiple sclerosis patients were profiled by high-throughput TCR beta sequencing. The multiple sclerosis controls were treatment-naive patients whose relapsing-remitting disease, either stable or active, fulfilled the revised McDonald criteria. Bulk CD8+ and CD4+ T cells were purified by magnetic negative isolation, while CD8+ TEMRA cells were enriched using FACS. Blood was drawn into EDTA tubes, processed within 24 hours, and PBMCs were isolated by density gradient centrifugation. PBMCs intended for TCR sequencing were cryopreserved in liquid nitrogen and thawed later in a water bath at 37 degrees C. Purity of sorted or isolated CD4+, CD8+ and CD8+ TEMRA cells was at least 90%. Comment on this clonotype: There is no known antigen for this receptor. Nothing much larger sits one base from this clone, and base qualities are not available.

V and J lose 4 bases and 0 bases, and a span of 7 bases separates them. The cysteine opens and the phenylalanine closes a CDR3 of 15 amino acids. Just the 45-base CDR3 DNA is kept, in frame starting at base 1. The sample was CD8+ T cells from PBMCs. This sequence originates from a human donor with multiple sclerosis. The V and J genes are TRBV12-3 or TRBV12-4 and TRBJ2-6; no D gene can be assigned with confidence. At the DNA level, the sequence is TGTGCCAGCAGTTCCTGGGGCTCTGGGGCCAACGTCCTGACTTTC. Translated, this gives CASSSWGSGANVLTF.